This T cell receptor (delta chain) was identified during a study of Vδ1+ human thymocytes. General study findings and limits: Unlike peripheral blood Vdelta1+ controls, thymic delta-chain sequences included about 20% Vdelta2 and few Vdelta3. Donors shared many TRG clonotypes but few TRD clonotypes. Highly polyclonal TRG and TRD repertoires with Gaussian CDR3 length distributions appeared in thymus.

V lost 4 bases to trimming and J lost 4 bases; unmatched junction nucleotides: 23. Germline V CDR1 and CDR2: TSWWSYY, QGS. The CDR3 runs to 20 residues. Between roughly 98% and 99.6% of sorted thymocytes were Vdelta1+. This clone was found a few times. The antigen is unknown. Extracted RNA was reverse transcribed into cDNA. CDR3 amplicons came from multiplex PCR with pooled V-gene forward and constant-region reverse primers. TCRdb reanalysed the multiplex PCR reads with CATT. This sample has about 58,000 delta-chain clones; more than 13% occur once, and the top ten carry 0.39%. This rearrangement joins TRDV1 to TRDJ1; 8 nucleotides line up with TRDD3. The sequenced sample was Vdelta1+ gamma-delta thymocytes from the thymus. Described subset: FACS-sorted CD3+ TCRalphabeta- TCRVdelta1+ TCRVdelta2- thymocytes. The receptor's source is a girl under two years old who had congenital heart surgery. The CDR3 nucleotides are TGTGCTCTTGGGGTCCCACCCCCGTTCCTTAGTACTGGGGGGGACGATAAACTCATCTTT. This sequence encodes CALGVPPPFLSTGGDDKLIF.